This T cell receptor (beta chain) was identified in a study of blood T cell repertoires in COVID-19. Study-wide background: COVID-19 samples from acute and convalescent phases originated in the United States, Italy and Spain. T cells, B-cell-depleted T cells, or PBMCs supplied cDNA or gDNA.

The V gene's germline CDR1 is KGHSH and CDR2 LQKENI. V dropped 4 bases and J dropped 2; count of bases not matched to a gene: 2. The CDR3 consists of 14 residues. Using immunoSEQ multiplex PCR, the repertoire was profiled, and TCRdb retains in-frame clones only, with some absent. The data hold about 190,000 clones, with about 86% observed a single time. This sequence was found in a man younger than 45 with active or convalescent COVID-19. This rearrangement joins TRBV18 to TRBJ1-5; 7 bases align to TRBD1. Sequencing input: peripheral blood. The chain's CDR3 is CASSRDRGNQPQHF. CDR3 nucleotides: TGTGCCAGCTCACGAGACAGGGGCAATCAGCCCCAGCATTTT.